The subject of this entry is one TCR beta chain. Antigen: not known. This sample stems from a study of T cell responses to AZD1222 COVID-19 vaccine. Findings of the study overall: AZD1222 recipients seropositive at baseline numbered only 5 or 6. Per reports, nearly half of all spike-specific TCRs target regions that are unmutated in variants. Clonal diversity was possibly underestimated, and the donors were mostly white British, with more females.

After removal of 1 base from V and 3 bases from J, the junction contained 3 bases not matched to a gene. Germline-derived CDR1 and CDR2 are KGHDR and SFDVKD. The CDR3 consists of 16 residues. Method: immunoSEQ multiplex PCR; TCRdb's copy keeps in-frame clones and lacks some. The data contain around 96,000 clones, 80% to 95% of them seen just once; the ten biggest clones take up roughly 11%. The receptor was derived from an adult who received the AZD1222 COVID-19 vaccine. The genes are TRBV24-1 and TRBJ2-1; 9 nucleotides agree with TRBD2. The material was peripheral blood, obtained 28 days after the second AZD1222 dose. As DNA, the CDR3 is TGTGCCACCAGTGATTTCGCAGCGGGAGGCTACAATGAGCAGTTCTTC. This codes for CATSDFAAGGYNEQFF.